This T cell receptor (beta chain) was identified in a study of blood T cell repertoires in COVID-19. Background on the study: Sites across the United States, Italy and Spain contributed samples from acute and convalescent COVID-19. T cells, B-cell-depleted T cells, or PBMCs provided the cDNA or gDNA that served as material.

Original data processing: Estimation of nucleated cell counts relied on the amplification of reference gene primers. Sequencing used immunoSEQ multiplex PCR; TCRdb keeps in-frame clones, though not all of them. D and trimming were read from the DNA, whereas the V and J calls and clone size are those reported in that table. Here the sample spans over 85,000 clones, 70% to 90% being singletons. Per the germline V gene, CDR1 is SGHDT and CDR2 is YYEEEE. V lost 2 bases, J lost 9 bases, and 6 bases stayed unmatched. The CDR3 extends over 15 amino acids. The V call is TRBV5-6, the J call TRBJ1-6, with 9 bases that match TRBD1. This TCR was sampled from a man in his forties with active or convalescent COVID-19. The sequencing sample was made of peripheral blood. The CDR3 loop reads CASSFLGQGGSPLHF. The CDR3 DNA sequence: TGTGCCAGCAGCTTCTTGGGACAGGGTGGTTCACCCCTCCACTTT. Variable domain in full (rest from reference TRBV5-6 and TRBJ1-6): DAGVTQSPTHLIKTRGQQVTLRCSPKSGHDTVSWYQQALGQGPQFIFQYYEEEERQRGNFPDRFSGHQFPNYSSELNVNALLLGDSALYLCASSFLGQGGSPLHFGNGTRLTVT.